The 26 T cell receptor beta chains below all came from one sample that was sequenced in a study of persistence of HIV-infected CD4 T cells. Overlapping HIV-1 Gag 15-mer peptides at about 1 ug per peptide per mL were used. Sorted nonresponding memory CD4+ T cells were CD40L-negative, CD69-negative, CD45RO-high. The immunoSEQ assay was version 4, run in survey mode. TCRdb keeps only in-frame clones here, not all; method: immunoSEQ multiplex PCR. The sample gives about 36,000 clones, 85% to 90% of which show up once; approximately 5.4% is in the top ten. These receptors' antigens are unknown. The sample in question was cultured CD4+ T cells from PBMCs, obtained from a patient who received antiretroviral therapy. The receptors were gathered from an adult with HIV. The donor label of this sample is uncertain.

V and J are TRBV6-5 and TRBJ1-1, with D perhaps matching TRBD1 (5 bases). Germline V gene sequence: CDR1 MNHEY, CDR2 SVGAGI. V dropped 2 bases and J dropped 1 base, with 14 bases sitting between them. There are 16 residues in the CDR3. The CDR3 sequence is CASSYRAGSANTEAFF. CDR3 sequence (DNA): TGTGCCAGCAGTTACAGGGCAGGGAGCGCGAACACTGAAGCTTTCTTT.

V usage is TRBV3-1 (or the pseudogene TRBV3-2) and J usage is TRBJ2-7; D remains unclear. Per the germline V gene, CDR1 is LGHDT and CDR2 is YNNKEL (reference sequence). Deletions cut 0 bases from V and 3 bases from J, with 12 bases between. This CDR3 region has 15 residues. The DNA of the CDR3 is TGTGCCAGCAGCCAAGATTTCTTTAGTATCTACGAGCAGTACTTC. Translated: CASSQDFFSIYEQYF.

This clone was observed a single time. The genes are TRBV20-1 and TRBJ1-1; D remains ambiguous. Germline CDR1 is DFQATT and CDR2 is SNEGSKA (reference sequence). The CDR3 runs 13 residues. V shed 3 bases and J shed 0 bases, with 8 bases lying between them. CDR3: CSASSGMNTEAFF. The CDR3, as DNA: TGCAGTGCTAGTAGCGGCATGAACACTGAAGCTTTCTTT.

The CDR3 here is CASSPRDAGYNEQFF. Here the CDR3 DNA reads TGTGCCAGCTCACCACGGGATGCCGGATACAATGAGCAGTTCTTC. This chain joins TRBV18 and TRBJ2-1, with D unresolved. This CDR3 region has 15 residues. Germline assignment: CDR1 KGHSH and CDR2 LQKENI. Between the trimmed V and J ends, which lost 1 base and 4 bases, there was a span of 11 bases. Variable domain in full (rest from reference TRBV18 and TRBJ2-1): NAGVMQNPRHLVRRRGQEARLRCSPMKGHSHVYWYRQLPEEGLKFMVYLQKENIIDESGMPKERFSAEFPKEGPSILRIQQVVRGDSAAYFCASSPRDAGYNEQFFGPGTRLTVL.

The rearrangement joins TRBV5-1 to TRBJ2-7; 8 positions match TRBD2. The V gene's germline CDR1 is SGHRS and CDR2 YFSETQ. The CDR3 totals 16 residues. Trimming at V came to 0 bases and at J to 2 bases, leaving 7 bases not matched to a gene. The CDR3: CASSLVGGGTPYEQYF. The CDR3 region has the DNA TGCGCCAGCAGCTTGGTAGGCGGGGGGACACCCTACGAGCAGTACTTC.

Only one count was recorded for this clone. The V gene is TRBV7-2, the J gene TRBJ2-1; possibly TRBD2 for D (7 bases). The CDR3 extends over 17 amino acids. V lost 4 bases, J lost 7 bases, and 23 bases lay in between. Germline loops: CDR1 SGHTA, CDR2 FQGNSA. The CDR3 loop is CASSSPPGGPKRNEQFF. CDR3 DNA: TGTGCCAGCAGCTCGCCTCCCGGGGGGCCCAAAAGGAATGAGCAGTTCTTC.

The CDR3 protein is CASGKPGQLYNEQFF. The CDR3 bases are TGTGCTAGTGGTAAACCGGGACAGCTCTACAATGAGCAGTTCTTC. This rearrangement joins TRBV12-5 to TRBJ2-1; 7 bases align to TRBD1. Germline V gene data show CDR1 as LGHNT and CDR2 as FRNRAP. The CDR3 totals 15 residues. The V and J ends lost 5 bases and 3 bases, in that order; junction bases with no gene match: 7.

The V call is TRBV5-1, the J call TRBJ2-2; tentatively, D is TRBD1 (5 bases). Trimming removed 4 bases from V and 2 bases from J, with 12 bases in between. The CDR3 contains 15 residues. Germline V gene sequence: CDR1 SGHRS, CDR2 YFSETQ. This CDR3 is CASSTGQPNTGELFF. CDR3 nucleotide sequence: TGCGCCAGCAGCACTGGACAACCTAACACCGGGGAGCTGTTTTTT.

The CDR3, as DNA: TGTGCCAGCTCAAGGACTAGCGGGCTAGAGACCCAGTACTTC. It yields the protein CASSRTSGLETQYF. The chain links TRBV18 to TRBJ2-5, with TRBD2 matching over 11 bases. The V gene's germline CDR1 is KGHSH and CDR2 LQKENI. The length of the CDR3 is 14 residues. V was clipped by 5 bases and J by 4 bases; unmatched bases: 3.

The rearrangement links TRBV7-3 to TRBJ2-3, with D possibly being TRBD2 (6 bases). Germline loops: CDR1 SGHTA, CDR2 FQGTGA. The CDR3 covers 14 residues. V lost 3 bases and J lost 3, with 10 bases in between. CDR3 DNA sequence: TGTGCCAGCAGCTTTGGGCGGGGTACAGATACGCAGTATTTT. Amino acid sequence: CASSFGRGTDTQYF. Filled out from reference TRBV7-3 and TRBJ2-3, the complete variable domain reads GAGVSQTPSNKVTEKGKYVELRCDPISGHTALYWYRQSLGQGPEFLIYFQGTGAADDSGLPNDRFFAVRPEGSVSTLKIQRTERGDSAVYLCASSFGRGTDTQYFGPGTRLTVL.

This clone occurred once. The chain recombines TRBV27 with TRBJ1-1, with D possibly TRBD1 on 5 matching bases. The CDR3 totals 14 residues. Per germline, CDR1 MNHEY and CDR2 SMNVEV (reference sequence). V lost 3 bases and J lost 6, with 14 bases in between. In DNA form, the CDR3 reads TGTGCCAGCAGTTTCCTAGGGGTGTCGGCTGAAGCTTTCTTT. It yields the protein CASSFLGVSAEAFF.

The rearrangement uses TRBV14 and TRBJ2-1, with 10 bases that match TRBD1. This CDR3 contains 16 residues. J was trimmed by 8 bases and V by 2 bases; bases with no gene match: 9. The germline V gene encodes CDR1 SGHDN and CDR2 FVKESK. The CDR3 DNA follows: TGTGCCAGCAGCCAAAAATGGACAGGGGGTAGCCATGAGCAGTTCTTC. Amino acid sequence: CASSQKWTGGSHEQFF.

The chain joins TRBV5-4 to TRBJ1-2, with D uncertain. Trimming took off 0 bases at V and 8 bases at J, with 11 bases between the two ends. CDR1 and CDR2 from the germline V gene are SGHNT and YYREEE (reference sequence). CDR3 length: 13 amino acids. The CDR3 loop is CASSLEKAGGYTF. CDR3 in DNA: TGTGCCAGCAGCTTGGAAAAAGCCGGGGGCTACACCTTC.

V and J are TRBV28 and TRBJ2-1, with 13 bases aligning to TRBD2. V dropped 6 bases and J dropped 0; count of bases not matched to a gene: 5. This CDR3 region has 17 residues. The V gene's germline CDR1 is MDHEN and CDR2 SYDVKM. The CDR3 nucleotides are TGTGCCAGCAGGGGGACTAGCGGGGTTGTCTCCTACAATGAGCAGTTCTTC. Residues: CASRGTSGVVSYNEQFF.

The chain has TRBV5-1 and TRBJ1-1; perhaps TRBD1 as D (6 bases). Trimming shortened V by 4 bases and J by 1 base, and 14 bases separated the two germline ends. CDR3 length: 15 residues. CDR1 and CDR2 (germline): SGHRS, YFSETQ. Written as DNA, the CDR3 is TGCGCCAGCAGCCCCCGAGGGGGTACGAACACTGAAGCTTTCTTT. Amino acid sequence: CASSPRGGTNTEAFF.

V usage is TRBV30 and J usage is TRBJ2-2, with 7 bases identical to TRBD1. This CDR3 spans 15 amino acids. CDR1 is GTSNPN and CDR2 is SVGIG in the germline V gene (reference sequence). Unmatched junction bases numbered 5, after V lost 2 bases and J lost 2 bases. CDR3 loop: CAWSPGTANTGELFF. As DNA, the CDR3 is TGTGCCTGGAGTCCCGGGACAGCAAACACCGGGGAGCTGTTTTTT.

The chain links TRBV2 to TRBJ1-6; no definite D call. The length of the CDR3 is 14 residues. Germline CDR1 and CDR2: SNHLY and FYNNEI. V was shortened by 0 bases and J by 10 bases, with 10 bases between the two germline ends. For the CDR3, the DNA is TGTGCCAGCAGTGAAGCAGGGAGGCGGTCACCCCTCCACTTT. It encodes CASSEAGRRSPLHF.

DNA for the CDR3: TGTGCCAGCAGTTACGCCGAAGGTCAGCCCCAGCATTTT. Its protein product is CASSYAEGQPQHF. The gene calls are TRBV6-2 or TRBV6-3 and TRBJ1-5; D is ambiguous. The germline V gene encodes CDR1 MNHEY and CDR2 SVGEGT. V lost 2 bases, J lost 6 bases, and 8 bases lay in between. This CDR3 contains 13 residues.

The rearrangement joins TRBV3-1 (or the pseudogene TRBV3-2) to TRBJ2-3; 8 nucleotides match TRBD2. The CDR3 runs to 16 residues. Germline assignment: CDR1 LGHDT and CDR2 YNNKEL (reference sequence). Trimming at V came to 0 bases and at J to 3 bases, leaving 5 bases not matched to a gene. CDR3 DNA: TGTGCCAGCAGCCAAGATGGGGCTAGCGGGACAGATACGCAGTATTTT. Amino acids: CASSQDGASGTDTQYF.

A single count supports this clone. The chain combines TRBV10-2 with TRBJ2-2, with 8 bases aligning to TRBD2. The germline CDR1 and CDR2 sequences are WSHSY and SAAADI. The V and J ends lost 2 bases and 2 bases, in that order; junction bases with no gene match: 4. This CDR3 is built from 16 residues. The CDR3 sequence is CASSEPAGGNTGELFF. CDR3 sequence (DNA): TGCGCCAGCAGTGAGCCTGCGGGGGGTAACACCGGGGAGCTGTTTTTT.

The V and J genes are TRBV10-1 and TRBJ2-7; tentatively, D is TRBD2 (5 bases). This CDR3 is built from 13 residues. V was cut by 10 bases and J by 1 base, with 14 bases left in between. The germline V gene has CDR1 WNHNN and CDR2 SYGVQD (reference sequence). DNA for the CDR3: TGCGCCACCCCGAGTCGGGGTTCCTACGAGCAGTACTTC. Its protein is CATPSRGSYEQYF.

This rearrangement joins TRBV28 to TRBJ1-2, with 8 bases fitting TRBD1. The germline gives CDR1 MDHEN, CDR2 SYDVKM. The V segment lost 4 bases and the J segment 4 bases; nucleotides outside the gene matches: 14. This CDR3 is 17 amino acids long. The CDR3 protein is CASSSPERQGSGYGYTF. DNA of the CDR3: TGTGCCAGCAGTTCCCCCGAACGACAGGGGAGCGGCTATGGCTACACCTTC.

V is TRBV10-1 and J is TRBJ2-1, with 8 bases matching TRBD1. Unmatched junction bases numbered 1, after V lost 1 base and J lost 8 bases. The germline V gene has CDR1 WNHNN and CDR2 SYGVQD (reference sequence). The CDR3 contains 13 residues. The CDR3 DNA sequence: TGCGCCAGCAGTGAGTACAGGGGGTATGAGCAGTTCTTC. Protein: CASSEYRGYEQFF.

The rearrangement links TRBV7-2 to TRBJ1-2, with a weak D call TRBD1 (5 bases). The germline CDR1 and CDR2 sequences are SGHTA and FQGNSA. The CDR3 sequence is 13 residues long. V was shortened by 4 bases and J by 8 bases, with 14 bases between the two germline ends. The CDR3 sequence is CASSWTGQDGYTF. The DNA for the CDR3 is TGTGCCAGCAGCTGGACGGGGCAGGACGGCTACACCTTC.

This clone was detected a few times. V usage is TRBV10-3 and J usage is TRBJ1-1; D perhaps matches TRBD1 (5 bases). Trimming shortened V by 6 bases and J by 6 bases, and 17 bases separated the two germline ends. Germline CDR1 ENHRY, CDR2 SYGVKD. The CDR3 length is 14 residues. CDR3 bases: TGTGCCATCAGCCAAGGGGAGGGTGAGGCTGAAGCTTTCTTT. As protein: CAISQGEGEAEAFF.

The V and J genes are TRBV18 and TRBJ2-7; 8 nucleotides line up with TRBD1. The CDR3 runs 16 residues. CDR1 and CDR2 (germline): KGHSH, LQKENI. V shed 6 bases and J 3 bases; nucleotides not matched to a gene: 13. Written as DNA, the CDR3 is TGTGCCAGCTCGAGAAGGGAAGGACAGGGACGCTACGAGCAGTACTTC. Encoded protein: CASSRREGQGRYEQYF.